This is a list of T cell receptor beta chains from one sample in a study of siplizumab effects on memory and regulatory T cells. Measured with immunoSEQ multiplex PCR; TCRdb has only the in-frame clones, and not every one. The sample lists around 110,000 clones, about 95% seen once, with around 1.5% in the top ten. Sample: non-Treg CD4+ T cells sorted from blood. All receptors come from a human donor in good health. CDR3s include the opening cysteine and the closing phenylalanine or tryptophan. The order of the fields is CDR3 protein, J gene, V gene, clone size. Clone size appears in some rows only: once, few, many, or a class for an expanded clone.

CDR3aa: CASGSWGQYGYTF
j_gene: TRBJ1-2
v_gene: TRBV27
abundance: .

CDR3aa: CASSEFHKLLGQVSYEQYF
j_gene: TRBJ2-7
v_gene: TRBV6-4
abundance: .

CDR3aa: CASSHRPWPYSPGELFF
j_gene: TRBJ2-2
v_gene: TRBV23-1
abundance: once

CDR3aa: CASRVSAATETQYF
j_gene: TRBJ2-5
v_gene: TRBV2
abundance: once

CDR3aa: CASSQGGGRGHYGYTF
j_gene: TRBJ1-2
v_gene: TRBV4-1
abundance: .

CDR3aa: CASIRDNEQFF
j_gene: TRBJ2-1
v_gene: TRBV25-1
abundance: once

CDR3aa: CASSSPSKTGSHEQYF
j_gene: TRBJ2-7
v_gene: TRBV6-5
abundance: .

CDR3aa: CASSPQGSSYNEQFF
j_gene: TRBJ2-1
v_gene: TRBV7-3
abundance: .

CDR3aa: CASSLNPGVDNEKLFF
j_gene: TRBJ1-4
v_gene: TRBV7-2
abundance: once

CDR3aa: CASSQPTSGSNEQFF
j_gene: TRBJ2-1
v_gene: TRBV4-1
abundance: .

CDR3aa: CASRTTGGNYGYTF
j_gene: TRBJ1-2
v_gene: TRBV5-4
abundance: .

CDR3aa: CAWSVGGNSNQPQHF
j_gene: TRBJ1-5
v_gene: TRBV30
abundance: .

CDR3aa: CATSGEEARGETQYF
j_gene: TRBJ2-5
v_gene: TRBV15
abundance: .

CDR3aa: CASTYRVWATGNQPQHF
j_gene: TRBJ1-5
v_gene: TRBV5-1
abundance: .

CDR3aa: CASSPPGEPQHF
j_gene: TRBJ1-5
v_gene: TRBV19
abundance: .

CDR3aa: CASSTRSSNRPRNEQFF
j_gene: TRBJ2-1
v_gene: TRBV7-3
abundance: .

CDR3aa: CASGGRLYTGELFF
j_gene: TRBJ2-2
v_gene: TRBV12-5
abundance: .

CDR3aa: CASSAHTPGLAGDNEQFF
j_gene: TRBJ2-1
v_gene: TRBV9
abundance: .

CDR3aa: CSVGGVAGADEQYF
j_gene: TRBJ2-7
v_gene: TRBV29-1
abundance: .